This T cell receptor (beta chain) was captured by sequencing in a study of T cells in Graves' hyperthyroidism and ophthalmopathy. This clonotype was observed a few times. J lost 5 bases, V lost 6 bases, and 10 bases had no gene match. CDR1 is LNHDA, CDR2 SQIVND, per germline (reference sequence). This CDR3 has 15 residues. With duration under 3 months, ophthalmopathy was active: Clinical Activity Score at least 3, NOSPECS at least 4. Authors of the study amplified TCR beta CDR3 regions from RNA transcripts. During a first-round RT-PCR of the TCR CDR3, the HTBI primer set was used. TCRdb passed the multiplex PCR reads through MiXCR, listing each CDR3 protein once. The table has 530,000 or so distinct CDR3 sequences, roughly 24% seen once.

Sequenced material: blood. The gene calls are TRBV19 and TRBJ2-4; TRBD2 matches at 7 bases. The TCR sequence derives from a woman in her twenties or thirties with Graves' ophthalmopathy. The CDR3 loop is CASREMSGGQNIQYF. DNA of the CDR3: TGTGCCAGTAGAGAGATGTCGGGAGGACAAAACATTCAGTACTTC.